This T cell receptor (beta chain) stems from a study of T-cell memory formation after mild COVID-19. The TCR alpha and TCR beta cDNA libraries, bearing sample barcodes and UMIs, were generated by 5'RACE using constant-segment primers. MiXCR, applied by TCRdb to the 5' RACE reads, yields one record per CDR3 protein. This table holds fewer than 650,000 distinct CDR3 sequences, around 16% found once. This clonotype originated in an adult woman who had mild COVID-19 (a few samples of this study predate the infection). Cell type and time point are not known. The sample comprised PBMCs or a T cell subset sorted from them (not recorded which).

The CDR3 here is CASRGGTGGLYGYTF. The DNA for the CDR3 is TGTGCCAGCAGAGGTGGTACAGGGGGCTTGTATGGCTACACCTTC. The J gene is TRBJ1-2, the V gene TRBV6-5; 9 positions match TRBD1. CDR1 and CDR2 from the germline V gene are MNHEY and SVGAGI. V shed 6 bases and J 5 bases; nucleotides not matched to a gene: 10. The CDR3 has 15 residues.